These 21 T cell receptor beta chains were all obtained from the same sample, sequenced in a study of neurological immune-mediated disorders (dated by TCRdb to the late 2010s). Library preparation was by 5' RACE. The sequencing machine was an Illumina HiSeq 2500. The public reads were run again by TCRdb, first through fastp at Q25 and then through MiXCR, and only productive beta chains were kept. A single entry per CDR3 protein holds the most common genes and DNA from its merged rows. The sample yields roughly 60,000 distinct CDR3 sequences; about 3.5% were counted once. In total, the top ten clones hold less than 2.5% of the sample. Sequencing was carried out using PBMCs. The receptors derive from a woman in her 50s with multiple sclerosis.

In this sample, this clonotype turned up a few times. V gene TRBV30 combines with J gene TRBJ1-6; D may be TRBD1 (5 bases). This CDR3 has 13 residues. Per the germline V gene, CDR1 is GTSNPN and CDR2 is SVGIG (reference sequence). Trimming shortened V by 3 bases and J by 8 bases, and 11 bases separated the two germline ends. CDR3 amino acids: CAWRVVGDSPLHF. CDR3 nucleotides: TGTGCCTGGAGGGTCGTAGGGGATTCACCCCTCCACTTT.

In its sample, this clonotype was seen many times. J is TRBJ1-4 and V is TRBV29-1, with D possibly TRBD1 on 5 matching bases. Germline lookup yields CDR1 SQVTM and CDR2 ANQGSEA. The ends were cut back, 5 bases at V and 8 bases at J, with 18 bases in the middle. The CDR3 extends over 14 amino acids. CDR3 nucleotide sequence: TGCAGCGTTTTCCAACCCCGGGACTCCGAAAAACTGTTTTTT. Residues: CSVFQPRDSEKLFF. Using reference TRBV29-1 and TRBJ1-4 for the parts outside the CDR3, the full variable domain is SAVISQKPSRDICQRGTSLTIQCQVDSQVTMMFWYRQQPGQSLTLIATANQGSEATYESGFVIDKFPISRPNLTFSTLTVSNMSPEDSSIYLCSVFQPRDSEKLFFGSGTQLSVL.

This clonotype has a handful of counts. The rearrangement links TRBV27 to TRBJ1-1; D is perhaps TRBD1 (5 bases). Looked up from germline, CDR1 is MNHEY and CDR2 is SMNVEV (reference sequence). V was pared by 2 bases and J by 0 bases, with 16 bases between. CDR3 length: 17 residues. The CDR3 DNA sequence: TGTGCCAGCAGTTTAATCGCAGGGTGGGGTTTGAACACTGAAGCTTTCTTT. Its translation is CASSLIAGWGLNTEAFF.

This clonotype was observed a few times. The genes are TRBV7-9 and TRBJ2-1; TRBD2 is a possible D gene (6 bases). V lost 5 bases, J lost 4 bases, and 15 bases lay in between. The CDR3 is 15 amino acids. CDR1 SEHNR and CDR2 FQNEAQ come from the germline V gene (reference sequence). CDR3 sequence: CASSPTPGTYNEQFF. In DNA form, the CDR3 reads TGTGCCAGCAGCCCAACGCCCGGGACTTACAATGAGCAGTTCTTC.

This clonotype was found a few times. The CDR3 DNA is TGTGCCAGCAGCGGGAGTCAACTCAATGAGCAGTTCTTC. Translation gives CASSGSQLNEQFF. The genes are TRBV5-5 and TRBJ2-1; D may be TRBD2 (5 bases). The CDR3 is 13 residues long. Germline V CDR1 and CDR2: SGHKS, YYEKEE (reference sequence). V was clipped by 4 bases and J by 6 bases, with 11 bases between them.

This clonotype was detected ten times or more. The V call is TRBV7-2, the J call TRBJ2-5; the match to TRBD1 covers 7 bases. The CDR3 runs to 15 residues. The ends lost 2 bases at V and 4 bases at J; junction bases unmatched: 7. Germline CDR1 SGHTA, CDR2 FQGNSA. The CDR3 sequence is CASSLLQGTRETQYF. DNA of the CDR3: TGTGCCAGCAGCTTACTACAGGGGACAAGAGAGACCCAGTACTTC.

This clonotype was seen repeatedly, ten times or more. This rearrangement joins TRBV6-1 to TRBJ1-2, with TRBD1 identical over 9 bases. The ends lost 3 bases at V and 14 bases at J; junction bases unmatched: 7. Germline CDR1 MNHNS, CDR2 SASEGT. CDR3 length equals 12 residues. CDR3 coding DNA: TGTGCCAGCAGTGAGCCCGGACAGGGGAGAACCTTC. It translates to CASSEPGQGRTF.

This clonotype was seen many times. The rearrangement joins TRBV29-1 to TRBJ1-1; D not certain. This CDR3 has 13 amino acids. Looked up from germline, CDR1 is SQVTM and CDR2 is ANQGSEA. V lost 3 bases to trimming and J lost 1 base, with 9 bases between them. The CDR3 region is CSVEGVENTEAFF. DNA of the CDR3: TGCAGCGTTGAGGGTGTGGAGAACACTGAAGCTTTCTTT.

There are many counts of this clonotype. The J gene is TRBJ1-4, the V gene TRBV29-1; weak D call: TRBD1 (5 bases). Trimming removed 4 bases from V and 8 bases from J, with 20 bases in between. The germline V gene encodes CDR1 SQVTM and CDR2 ANQGSEA. This CDR3 region has 15 residues. The CDR3 DNA is TGCAGCGTTGGCCAGGCGGGAAGGGGAAACGAAAAACTGTTTTTT. It is translated as CSVGQAGRGNEKLFF.

This clonotype was recorded at least ten times. The gene calls are TRBV7-6 and TRBJ2-3, with D hard to call. V was clipped by 0 bases and J by 4 bases, with 5 bases between them. Per the germline V gene, CDR1 is SGHVS and CDR2 is FNYEAQ. This CDR3 region has 13 residues. The CDR3 loop reads CASSLALADTQYF. The CDR3 DNA reads as TGTGCCAGCAGCTTAGCGCTAGCAGATACGCAGTATTTT.

This clonotype appeared many times. V and J are TRBV6-5 and TRBJ2-5; D gene unclear. This CDR3 has 13 residues. V shed 0 bases and J shed 5 bases, with 7 bases lying between them. CDR1 is MNHEY, CDR2 SVGAGI, per germline. CDR3 amino acids: CASSYSGRETQYF. In DNA, the CDR3 is TGTGCCAGCAGTTACTCGGGTAGGGAGACCCAGTACTTC.

This clonotype has a handful of counts. This may arise from a read error, as a much more abundant clone is one base away. The chain employs TRBV21-1 and TRBJ1-1. TRBV21-1 is designated a pseudogene. This CDR3 contains 16 residues. CDR3 nucleotides: TGTGCCAGCAGCTCTAGAAGGTGGAAGACCAACACTGAAGCTTTCTTT. Translation gives CASSSRRWKTNTEAFF.

The table lists this clonotype with many counts. This chain connects TRBV5-6 to TRBJ2-7; TRBD2 is a possible D gene (5 bases). This CDR3 has 13 residues. With 4 bases removed from V and 6 bases from J, the gap between germline ends came to 14 bases. Germline V CDR1 and CDR2: SGHDT, YYEEEE. CDR3: CASSLSASGEQYF. CDR3 DNA sequence: TGTGCCAGCAGCCTAAGCGCAAGCGGCGAGCAGTACTTC.

This clonotype was picked up many times. The V gene is TRBV18, the J gene TRBJ2-3; D gene uncertain. The CDR3 consists of 13 residues. V lost 3 bases and J lost 6, with 10 bases in between. Looked up from germline, CDR1 is KGHSH and CDR2 is LQKENI. CDR3 sequence (DNA): TGTGCCAGCTCACCGATATTGGGCGATACGCAGTATTTT. It yields the protein CASSPILGDTQYF.

As for this clonotype: It may be a read error: a sequence one base away is much more abundant. The chain uses TRBV11-3 and TRBJ2-7; the match to TRBD1 covers 7 bases. Trimming removed 3 bases from V and 6 bases from J; junction bases left unmatched: 8. Germline V gives CDR1 SGHNT, CDR2 YENEEA. This CDR3 is built from 14 residues. DNA of the CDR3: TGTGCCAGCAGCTTGGGACAGATGGCCTCCGAGCAGTACTTC. Protein: CASSLGQMASEQYF.

This clonotype was detected ten times or more. This chain joins TRBV7-9 and TRBJ1-1; possibly TRBD1 for D (5 bases). The V end was cut by 0 bases, the J end by 3 bases, with 17 bases between. The CDR3 has 17 amino acids. From germline, CDR1 is SEHNR and CDR2 FQNEAQ (reference sequence). CDR3 in DNA: TGTGCCAGCAGCTTAGCTTCCACCGGGACCGCAGACACTGAAGCTTTCTTT. Residues: CASSLASTGTADTEAFF.

This clonotype was picked up many times. One end of the junction fails to match germline, which may point to a read error. This chain joins TRBV12-3 or TRBV12-4 and TRBJ1-5, with 8 bases identical to TRBD1. The CDR3 length is 15 residues. CDR3 loop: CASSLRQGPERPQNF. CDR3 DNA sequence: TGTGCCAGCAGTCTACGACAGGGGCCCGAGCGGCCCCAGAATTTT.

This clonotype was recorded at least ten times. This chain connects TRBV5-1 to TRBJ1-1; no reliable D call. The CDR3 sequence is 11 residues long. V lost 1 base to trimming and J lost 13 bases, with 11 bases between them. Germline V lookup: CDR1 SGHRS, CDR2 YFSETQ. CDR3 sequence: CASSLLEDLFF. The CDR3 nucleotides read TGCGCCAGCAGCTTGCTAGAGGACCTTTTCTTT.

This clonotype has a count of ten or more. The chain couples TRBV20-1 to TRBJ2-1; TRBD2 matches at 8 bases. Trimming at V came to 0 bases and at J to 7 bases, leaving 8 bases not matched to a gene. CDR1 and CDR2 (germline): DFQATT, SNEGSKA (reference sequence). The CDR3 is 15 amino acids. CDR3 nucleotide sequence: TGCAGTGCTAGAGATCTCAAGCGGGAGTGGAATGAGCAGTTCTTC. It specifies CSARDLKREWNEQFF.

This clonotype was observed a single time. This chain connects TRBV6-5 to TRBJ1-2; possible D gene TRBD1, 6 bases. Trimming removed 5 bases at V and 4 bases at J, with 20 bases between. There are 16 residues in the CDR3. Germline V CDR1 and CDR2: MNHEY, SVGAGI. The CDR3: CASSPGTGFSFYGYTF. Written as DNA, the CDR3 is TGTGCCAGCAGTCCCGGCACAGGGTTCTCCTTCTATGGCTACACCTTC.

The sample holds many counts of this clonotype. One end of the junction fails to match germline, which may point to a read error. The chain carries TRBV6-6 and TRBJ2-1; 12 bases are shared with TRBD1. From germline, CDR1 is MNHNY and CDR2 SVGAGI (reference sequence). This CDR3 region has 15 residues. For the CDR3, the DNA is TGTGCCAGCAGGTACTCCGGGACAGGGGGCGATGAGCAGTTCTTC. Encoded protein: CASRYSGTGGDEQFF.